This TCR beta chain originates from a study of cytomegalovirus exposure and HLA in healthy donors. Study background: T cells numbering around 180 million yielded 95 million to 140 million unique TCR beta sequences in an earlier analysis.

Vbeta (60) and Jbeta (13) primers were used in the PCR. Clones were sequenced by immunoSEQ multiplex PCR, and TCRdb holds only the in-frame ones, with some missing. Among about 110,000 clones listed, approximately 70% were seen once. This TCR derives from a man between 25 and 39 years old in good health and CMV-seropositive. The source material was PBMCs.

As DNA, the CDR3 is TGTGCCAGCAGCTTGCAACAGGGGGCGGGGCACGAGCAGTACGTC. Its translation is CASSLQQGAGHEQYV. The chain recombines TRBV11-3 with TRBJ2-7; 9 bases are a match to TRBD1. With 3 bases clipped from V and 5 bases from J, the junction kept 8 bases outside the gene matches. This CDR3 is built from 15 residues. The germline V gene encodes CDR1 SGHNT and CDR2 YENEEA.